This T cell receptor beta chain was profiled in a study of shared clonotypes between healthy human individuals. Generated by immunoSEQ multiplex PCR, the TCRdb table keeps only in-frame clones and is missing some. The table lists hundreds of thousands of clones, approximately 97% of them singletons. The sequencing input was naive CD4+ T cells sorted from blood. Described subset: CD45RA+ positively selected. The sequence was obtained from a woman aged 25 to 39 in good health.

The CDR3 protein is CASSVDQGSTDTQYF. Written as DNA, the CDR3 is TGTGCCAGCAGCGTAGATCAGGGGAGCACAGATACGCAGTATTTT. The J gene is TRBJ2-3, the V gene TRBV9, with a weak D call TRBD1 (6 bases). CDR1 is SGDLS, CDR2 YYNGEE, per germline. The CDR3 is 15 amino acids. Trimming took 0 bases from V and 0 from J, leaving 8 bases between them.